This TCR beta chain was retrieved from a study of technical replicates of blood from a few donors. Assay: immunoSEQ multiplex PCR; the TCRdb copy retains only in-frame clones and omits some. The table shows about 76,000 clones, with roughly 85% occurring only once. Germline V gene sequence: CDR1 SGHNT, CDR2 YYREEE (reference sequence). This CDR3 is 15 amino acids long. Trimming took 3 bases from V and 0 from J; bases not matched to a gene: 3. This TCR came from a human donor in good health. Some clones in this sample may be carry-over from other donors' samples. Sequences were obtained from PBMCs. The chain employs TRBV5-4 and TRBJ2-3, with 8 bases fitting TRBD2. CDR3 sequence: CASSSTSGSTDTQYF. CDR3 DNA sequence: TGTGCCAGCAGCTCTACTAGCGGAAGCACAGATACGCAGTATTTT.